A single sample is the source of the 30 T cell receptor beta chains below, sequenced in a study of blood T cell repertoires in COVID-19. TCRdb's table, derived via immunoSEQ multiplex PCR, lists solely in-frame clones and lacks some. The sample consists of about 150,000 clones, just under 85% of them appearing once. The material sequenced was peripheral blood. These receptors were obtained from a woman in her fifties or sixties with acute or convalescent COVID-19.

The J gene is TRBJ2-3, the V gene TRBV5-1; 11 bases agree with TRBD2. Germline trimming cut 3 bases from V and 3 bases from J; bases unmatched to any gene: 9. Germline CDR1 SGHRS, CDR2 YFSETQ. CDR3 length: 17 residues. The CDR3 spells CASSSRVAGGPTDTQYF. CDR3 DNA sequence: TGCGCCAGCAGCTCTAGGGTAGCGGGGGGGCCGACAGATACGCAGTATTTT.

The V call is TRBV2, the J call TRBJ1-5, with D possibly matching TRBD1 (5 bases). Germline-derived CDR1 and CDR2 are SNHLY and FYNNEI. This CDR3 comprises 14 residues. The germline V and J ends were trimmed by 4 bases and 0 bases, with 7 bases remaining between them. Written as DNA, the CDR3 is TGTGCCAGCAGTGTGGGACTTAGCAATCAGCCCCAGCATTTT. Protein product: CASSVGLSNQPQHF.

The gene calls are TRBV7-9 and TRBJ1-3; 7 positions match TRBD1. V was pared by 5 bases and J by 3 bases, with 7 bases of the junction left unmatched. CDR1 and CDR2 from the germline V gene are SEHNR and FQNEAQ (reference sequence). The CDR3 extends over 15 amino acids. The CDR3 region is CASSGRNRGGNTIYF. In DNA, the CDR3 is TGTGCCAGCAGCGGTCGGAACAGGGGTGGAAACACCATATATTTT. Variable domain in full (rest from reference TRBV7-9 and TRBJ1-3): DTGVSQNPRHKITKRGQNVTFRCDPISEHNRLYWYRQTLGQGPEFLTYFQNEAQLEKSRLLSDRFSAERPKGSFSTLEIQRTEQGDSAMYLCASSGRNRGGNTIYFGEGSWLTVV.

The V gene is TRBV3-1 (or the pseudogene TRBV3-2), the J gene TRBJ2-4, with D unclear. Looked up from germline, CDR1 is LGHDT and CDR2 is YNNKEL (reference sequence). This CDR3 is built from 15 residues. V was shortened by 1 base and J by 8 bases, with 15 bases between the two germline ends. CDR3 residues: CASSQVADTADIQYF. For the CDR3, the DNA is TGTGCCAGCAGCCAAGTCGCAGATACAGCCGACATTCAGTACTTC.

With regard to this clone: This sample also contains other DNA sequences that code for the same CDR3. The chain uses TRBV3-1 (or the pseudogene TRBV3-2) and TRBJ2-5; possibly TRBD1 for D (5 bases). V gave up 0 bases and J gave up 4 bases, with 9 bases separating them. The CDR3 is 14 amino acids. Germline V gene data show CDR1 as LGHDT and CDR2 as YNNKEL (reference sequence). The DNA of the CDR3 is TGTGCCAGCAGCCAAGATCAGGGTAGAGAGACCCAGTACTTC. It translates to CASSQDQGRETQYF.

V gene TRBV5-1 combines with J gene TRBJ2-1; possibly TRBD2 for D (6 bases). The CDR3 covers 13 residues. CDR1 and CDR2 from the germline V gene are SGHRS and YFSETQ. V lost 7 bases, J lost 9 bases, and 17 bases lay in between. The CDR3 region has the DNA TGCGCCAGCGGCGGGACGGAGGCCGGTGAGCAGTTCTTC. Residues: CASGGTEAGEQFF.

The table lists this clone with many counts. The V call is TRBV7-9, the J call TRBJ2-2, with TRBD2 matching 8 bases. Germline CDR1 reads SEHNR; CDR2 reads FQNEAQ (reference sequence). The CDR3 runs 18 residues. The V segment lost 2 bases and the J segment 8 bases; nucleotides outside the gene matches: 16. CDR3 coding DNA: TGTGCCAGCAGCTTATCGGTAGCGGGGCCGCGAGGATTGGGGGAGCTGTTTTTT. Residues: CASSLSVAGPRGLGELFF. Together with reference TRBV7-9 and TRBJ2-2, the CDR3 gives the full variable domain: DTGVSQNPRHKITKRGQNVTFRCDPISEHNRLYWYRQTLGQGPEFLTYFQNEAQLEKSRLLSDRFSAERPKGSFSTLEIQRTEQGDSAMYLCASSLSVAGPRGLGELFFGEGSRLTVL.

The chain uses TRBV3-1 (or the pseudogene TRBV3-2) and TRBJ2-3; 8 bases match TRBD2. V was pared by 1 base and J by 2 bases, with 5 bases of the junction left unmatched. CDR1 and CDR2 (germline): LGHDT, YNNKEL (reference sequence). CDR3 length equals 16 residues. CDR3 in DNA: TGTGCCAGCAGCCAAGTAGCGGGGTTGGACACAGATACGCAGTATTTT. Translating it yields CASSQVAGLDTDTQYF.

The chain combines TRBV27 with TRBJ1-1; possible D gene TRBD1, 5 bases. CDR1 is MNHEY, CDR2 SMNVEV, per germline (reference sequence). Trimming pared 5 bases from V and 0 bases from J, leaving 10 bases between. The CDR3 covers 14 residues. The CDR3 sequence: CASSDRDLNTEAFF. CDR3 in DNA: TGTGCCAGCAGTGATCGGGACTTGAACACTGAAGCTTTCTTT.

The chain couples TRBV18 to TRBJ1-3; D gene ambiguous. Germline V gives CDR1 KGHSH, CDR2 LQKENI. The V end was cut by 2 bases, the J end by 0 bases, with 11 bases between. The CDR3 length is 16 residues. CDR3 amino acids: CASSPIPSGSGNTIYF. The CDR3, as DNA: TGTGCCAGCTCACCAATCCCCAGCGGCTCTGGAAACACCATATATTTT.

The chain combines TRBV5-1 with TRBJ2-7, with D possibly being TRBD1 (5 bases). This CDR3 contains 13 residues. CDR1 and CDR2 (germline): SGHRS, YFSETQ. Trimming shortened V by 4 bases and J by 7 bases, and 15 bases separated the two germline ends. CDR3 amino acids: CASSTVGVIEQYF. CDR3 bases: TGCGCCAGCAGCACCGTAGGGGTCATTGAGCAGTACTTC.

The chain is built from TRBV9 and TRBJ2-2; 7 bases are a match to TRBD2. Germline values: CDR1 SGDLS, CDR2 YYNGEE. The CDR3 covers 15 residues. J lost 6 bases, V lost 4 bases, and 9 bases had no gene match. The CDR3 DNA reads TGTGCCAGCAGCCATGGACTAGTAAGGGCCGGGGAGCTGTTTTTT. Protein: CASSHGLVRAGELFF.

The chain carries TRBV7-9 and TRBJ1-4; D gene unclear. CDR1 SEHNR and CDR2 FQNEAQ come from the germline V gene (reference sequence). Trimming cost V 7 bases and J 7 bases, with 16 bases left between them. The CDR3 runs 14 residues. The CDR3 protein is CASTHGEGVEKLFF. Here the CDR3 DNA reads TGTGCCAGCACCCACGGTGAGGGAGTTGAAAAACTGTTTTTT.

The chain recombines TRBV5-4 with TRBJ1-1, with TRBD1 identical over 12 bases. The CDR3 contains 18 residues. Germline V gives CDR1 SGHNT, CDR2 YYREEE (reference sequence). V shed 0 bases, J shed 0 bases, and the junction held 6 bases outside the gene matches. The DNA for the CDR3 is TGTGCCAGCAGCTTGGGGAGGGACAGGGGGCGATTGAACACTGAAGCTTTCTTT. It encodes CASSLGRDRGRLNTEAFF. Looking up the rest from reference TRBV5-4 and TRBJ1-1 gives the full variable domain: ETGVTQSPTHLIKTRGQQVTLRCSSQSGHNTVSWYQQALGQGPQFIFQYYREEENGRGNFPPRFSGLQFPNYSSELNVNALELDDSALYLCASSLGRDRGRLNTEAFFGQGTRLTVV.

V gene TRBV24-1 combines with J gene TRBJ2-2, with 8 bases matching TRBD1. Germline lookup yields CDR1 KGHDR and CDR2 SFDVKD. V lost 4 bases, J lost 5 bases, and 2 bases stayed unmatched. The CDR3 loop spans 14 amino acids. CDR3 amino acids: CATSERTGTGELFF. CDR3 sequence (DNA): TGTGCCACCAGTGAGCGGACAGGGACCGGGGAGCTGTTTTTT.

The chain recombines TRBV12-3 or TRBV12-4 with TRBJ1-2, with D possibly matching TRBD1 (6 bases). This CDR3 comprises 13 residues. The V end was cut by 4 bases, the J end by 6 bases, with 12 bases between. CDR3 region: CASSSPGTNGYTF. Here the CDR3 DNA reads TGTGCCAGCAGTTCCCCAGGGACAAATGGCTACACCTTC.

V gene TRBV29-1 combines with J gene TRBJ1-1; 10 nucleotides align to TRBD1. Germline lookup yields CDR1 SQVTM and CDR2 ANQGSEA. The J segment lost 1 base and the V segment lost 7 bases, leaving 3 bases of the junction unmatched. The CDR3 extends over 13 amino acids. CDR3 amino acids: CSAGTGANTEAFF. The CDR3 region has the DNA TGCAGCGCAGGGACAGGGGCGAACACTGAAGCTTTCTTT.

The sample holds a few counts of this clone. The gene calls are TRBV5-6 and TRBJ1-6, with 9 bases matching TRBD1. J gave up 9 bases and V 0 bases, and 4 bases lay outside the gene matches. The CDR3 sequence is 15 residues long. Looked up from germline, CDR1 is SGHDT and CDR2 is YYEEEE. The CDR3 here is CASSLDRGQLSPLHF. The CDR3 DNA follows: TGTGCCAGCAGCTTGGACAGGGGGCAACTTTCACCCCTCCACTTT.

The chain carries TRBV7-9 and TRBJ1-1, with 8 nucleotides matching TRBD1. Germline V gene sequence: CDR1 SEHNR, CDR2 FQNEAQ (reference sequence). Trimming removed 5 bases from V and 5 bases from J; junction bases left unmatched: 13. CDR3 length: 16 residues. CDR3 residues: CASSHRTGKSDTEAFF. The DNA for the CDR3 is TGTGCCAGCAGCCACCGGACAGGGAAGTCGGATACTGAAGCTTTCTTT. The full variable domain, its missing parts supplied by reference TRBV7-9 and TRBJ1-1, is DTGVSQNPRHKITKRGQNVTFRCDPISEHNRLYWYRQTLGQGPEFLTYFQNEAQLEKSRLLSDRFSAERPKGSFSTLEIQRTEQGDSAMYLCASSHRTGKSDTEAFFGQGTRLTVV.

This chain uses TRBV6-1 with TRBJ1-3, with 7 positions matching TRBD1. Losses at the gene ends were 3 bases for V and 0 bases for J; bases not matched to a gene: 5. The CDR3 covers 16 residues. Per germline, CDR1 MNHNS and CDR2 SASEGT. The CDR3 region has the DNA TGTGCCAGCAGTGAGGACAGGTTCGACTCTGGAAACACCATATATTTT. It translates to CASSEDRFDSGNTIYF.

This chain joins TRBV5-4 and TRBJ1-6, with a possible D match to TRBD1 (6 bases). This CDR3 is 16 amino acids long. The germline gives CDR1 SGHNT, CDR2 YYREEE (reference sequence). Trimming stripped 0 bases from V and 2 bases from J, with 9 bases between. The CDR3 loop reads CASSLAPGAYNSPLHF. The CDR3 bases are TGTGCCAGCAGCTTGGCCCCAGGGGCCTATAATTCACCCCTCCACTTT. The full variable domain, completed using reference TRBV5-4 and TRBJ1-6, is ETGVTQSPTHLIKTRGQQVTLRCSSQSGHNTVSWYQQALGQGPQFIFQYYREEENGRGNFPPRFSGLQFPNYSSELNVNALELDDSALYLCASSLAPGAYNSPLHFGNGTRLTVT.

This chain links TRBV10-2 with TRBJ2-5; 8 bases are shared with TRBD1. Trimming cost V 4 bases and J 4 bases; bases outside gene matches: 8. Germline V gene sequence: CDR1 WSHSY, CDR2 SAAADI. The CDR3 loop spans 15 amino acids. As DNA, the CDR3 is TGCGCCAGCAGTGGACAGGGGTTAGGGGGAGAGACCCAGTACTTC. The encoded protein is CASSGQGLGGETQYF.

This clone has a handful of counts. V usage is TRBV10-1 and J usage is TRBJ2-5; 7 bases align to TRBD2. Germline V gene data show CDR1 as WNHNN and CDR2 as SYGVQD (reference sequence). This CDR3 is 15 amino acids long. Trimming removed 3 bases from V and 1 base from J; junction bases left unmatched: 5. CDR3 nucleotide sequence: TGCGCCAGCAGTGAAGGTCTAGCGGTCCAAGAGACCCAGTACTTC. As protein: CASSEGLAVQETQYF.

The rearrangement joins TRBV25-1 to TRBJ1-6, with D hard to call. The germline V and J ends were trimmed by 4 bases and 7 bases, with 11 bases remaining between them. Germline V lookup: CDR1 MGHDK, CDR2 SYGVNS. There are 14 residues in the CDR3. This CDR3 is CASSATEWNSPLHF. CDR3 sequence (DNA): TGTGCCAGCAGTGCTACGGAGTGGAATTCACCCCTCCACTTT.

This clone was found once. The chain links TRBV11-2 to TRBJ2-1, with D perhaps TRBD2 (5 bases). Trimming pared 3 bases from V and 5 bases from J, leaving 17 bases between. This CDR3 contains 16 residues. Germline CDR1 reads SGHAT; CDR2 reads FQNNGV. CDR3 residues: CASSFGVRVLDNEQFF. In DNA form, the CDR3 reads TGTGCCAGCAGCTTCGGGGTGAGGGTATTGGACAATGAGCAGTTCTTC.

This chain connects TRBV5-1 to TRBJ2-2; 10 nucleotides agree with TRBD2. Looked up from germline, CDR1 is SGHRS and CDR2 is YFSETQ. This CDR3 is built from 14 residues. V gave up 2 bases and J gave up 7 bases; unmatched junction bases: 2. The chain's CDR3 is CASSFSSGSGELFF. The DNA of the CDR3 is TGCGCCAGCAGCTTCTCTAGCGGGAGCGGGGAGCTGTTTTTT.

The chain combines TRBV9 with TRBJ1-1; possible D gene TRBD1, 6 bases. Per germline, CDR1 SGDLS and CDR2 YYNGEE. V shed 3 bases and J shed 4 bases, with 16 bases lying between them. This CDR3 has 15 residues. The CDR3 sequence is CASSGLQGDVTEAFF. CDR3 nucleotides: TGTGCCAGCAGCGGGTTACAGGGAGATGTCACTGAAGCTTTCTTT.

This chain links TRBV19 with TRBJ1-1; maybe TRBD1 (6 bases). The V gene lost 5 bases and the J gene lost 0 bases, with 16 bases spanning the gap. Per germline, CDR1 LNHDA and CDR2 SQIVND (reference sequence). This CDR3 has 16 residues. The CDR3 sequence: CASSERYRAMNTEAFF. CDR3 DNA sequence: TGTGCCAGTAGTGAAAGATACAGGGCCATGAACACTGAAGCTTTCTTT.

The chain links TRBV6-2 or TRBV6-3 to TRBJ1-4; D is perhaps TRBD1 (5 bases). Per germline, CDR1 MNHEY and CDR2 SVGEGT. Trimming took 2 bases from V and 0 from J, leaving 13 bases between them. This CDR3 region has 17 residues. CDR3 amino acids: CASSYLTVIATNEKLFF. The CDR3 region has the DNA TGTGCCAGCAGTTACCTGACAGTGATTGCAACTAATGAAAAACTGTTTTTT.

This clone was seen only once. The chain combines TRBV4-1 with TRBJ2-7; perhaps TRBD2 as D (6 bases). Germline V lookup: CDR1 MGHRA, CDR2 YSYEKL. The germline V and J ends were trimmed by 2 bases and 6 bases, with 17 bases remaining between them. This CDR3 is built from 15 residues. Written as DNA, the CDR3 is TGCGCCAGCAGCCAACTCGACGGGGCCGGGGGCGAGCAGTACTTC. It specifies CASSQLDGAGGEQYF.